The source of this T cell receptor (beta chain) is a study of cytomegalovirus exposure and HLA in healthy donors. Turning to the study itself: Among the approximately 430 donors who were genotyped, about 80% fell in the genetic ancestry cluster that is associated with self-reported Caucasian donors. Findings of the study overall: Within an earlier analysis, most TCR beta V segments proved productive either about 87% or about 30% of the time. Among TCR beta chains, those listed as cytomegalovirus-associated numbered about 160.

The V and J ends lost 4 bases and 4 bases, in that order; junction bases with no gene match: 18. The germline V gene encodes CDR1 LGHNA and CDR2 YSLEER. The CDR3 is 18 residues long. Worth noting for this clone: Its antigen is currently unknown.

Primers: 60 Vbeta forward and 13 Jbeta reverse. Generated by immunoSEQ multiplex PCR, the TCRdb table keeps only in-frame clones and is missing some. Of about 69,000 clones in the sample, approximately 80% were seen once. This chain joins TRBV4-3 and TRBJ1-2; 7 nucleotides match TRBD1. The sequence was collected from a man aged 18-30 years in good health and CMV-seronegative. Sequencing input: PBMCs. CDR3 in amino acids: CASSLQVLVGQTFYGYTF. The CDR3 DNA sequence: TGCGCCAGCAGCCTGCAGGTGTTAGTGGGACAGACCTTCTATGGCTACACCTTC.